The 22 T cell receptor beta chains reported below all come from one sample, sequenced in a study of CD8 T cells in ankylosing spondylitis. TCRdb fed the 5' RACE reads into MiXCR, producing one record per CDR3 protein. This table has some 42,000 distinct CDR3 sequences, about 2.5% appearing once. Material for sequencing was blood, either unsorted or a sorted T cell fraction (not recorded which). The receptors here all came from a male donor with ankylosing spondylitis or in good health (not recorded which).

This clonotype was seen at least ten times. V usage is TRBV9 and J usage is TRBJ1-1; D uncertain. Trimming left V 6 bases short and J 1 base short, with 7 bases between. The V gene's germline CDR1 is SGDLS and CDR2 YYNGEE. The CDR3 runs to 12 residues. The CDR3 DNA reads TGTGCCAGCAAGGGCGGGAACACTGAAGCTTTCTTT. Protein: CASKGGNTEAFF.

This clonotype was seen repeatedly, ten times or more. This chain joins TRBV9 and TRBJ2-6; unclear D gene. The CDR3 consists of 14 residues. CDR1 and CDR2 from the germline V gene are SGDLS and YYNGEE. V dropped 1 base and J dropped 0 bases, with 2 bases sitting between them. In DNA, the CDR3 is TGTGCCAGCAGCGTACGCTCTGGGGCCAACGTCCTGACTTTC. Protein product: CASSVRSGANVLTF.

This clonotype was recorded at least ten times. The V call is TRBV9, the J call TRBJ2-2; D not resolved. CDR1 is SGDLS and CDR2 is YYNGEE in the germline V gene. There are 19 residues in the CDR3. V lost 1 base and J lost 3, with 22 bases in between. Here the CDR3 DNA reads TGTGCCAGCAGCGTACTATCCTTACTACCACTAAGGGACACCGGGGAGCTGTTTTTT. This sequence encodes CASSVLSLLPLRDTGELFF. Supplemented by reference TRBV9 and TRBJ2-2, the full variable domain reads DSGVTQTPKHLITATGQRVTLRCSPRSGDLSVYWYQQSLDQGLQFLIQYYNGEERAKGNILERFSAQQFPDLHSELNLSSLELGDSALYFCASSVLSLLPLRDTGELFFGEGSRLTVL.

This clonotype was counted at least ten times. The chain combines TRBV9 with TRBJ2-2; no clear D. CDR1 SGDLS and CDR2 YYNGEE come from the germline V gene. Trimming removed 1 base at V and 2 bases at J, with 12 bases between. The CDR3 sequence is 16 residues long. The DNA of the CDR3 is TGTGCCAGCAGCGTATGGGCGATTCAAAACACCGGGGAGCTGTTTTTT. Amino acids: CASSVWAIQNTGELFF.

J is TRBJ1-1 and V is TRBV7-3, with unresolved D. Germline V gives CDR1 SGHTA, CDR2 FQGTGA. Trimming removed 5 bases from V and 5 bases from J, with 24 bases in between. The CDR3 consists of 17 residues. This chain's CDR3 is CASSVRLESAQDTEAFF. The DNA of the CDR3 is TGTGCCAGCAGCGTTCGATTAGAATCAGCCCAGGATACTGAAGCTTTCTTT.

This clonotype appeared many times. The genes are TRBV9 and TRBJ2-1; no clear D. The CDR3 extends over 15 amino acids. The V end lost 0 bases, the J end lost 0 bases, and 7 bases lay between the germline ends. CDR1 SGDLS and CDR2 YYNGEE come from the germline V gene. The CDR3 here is CASSVATASYNEQFF. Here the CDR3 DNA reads TGTGCCAGCAGCGTAGCTACAGCCTCCTACAATGAGCAGTTCTTC.

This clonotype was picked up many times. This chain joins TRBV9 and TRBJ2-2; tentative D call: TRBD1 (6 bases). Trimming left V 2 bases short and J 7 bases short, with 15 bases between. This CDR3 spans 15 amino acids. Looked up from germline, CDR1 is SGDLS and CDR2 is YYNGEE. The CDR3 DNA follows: TGTGCCAGCAGCGTCCTTACAGGGTCCGTCGGGGAGCTGTTTTTT. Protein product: CASSVLTGSVGELFF.

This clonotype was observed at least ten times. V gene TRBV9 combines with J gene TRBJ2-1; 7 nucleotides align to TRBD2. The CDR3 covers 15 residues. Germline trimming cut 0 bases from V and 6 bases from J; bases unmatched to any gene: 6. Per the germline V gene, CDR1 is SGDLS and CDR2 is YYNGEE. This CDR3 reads CASSVGGREANEQFF. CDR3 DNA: TGTGCCAGCAGCGTAGGAGGTCGGGAGGCCAATGAGCAGTTCTTC.

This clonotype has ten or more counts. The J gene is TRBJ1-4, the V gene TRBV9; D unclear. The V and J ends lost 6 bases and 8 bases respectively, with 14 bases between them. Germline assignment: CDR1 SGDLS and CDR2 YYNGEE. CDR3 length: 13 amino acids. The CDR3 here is CASTRAGTEKLFF. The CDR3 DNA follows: TGTGCCAGCACGCGGGCGGGTACCGAAAAACTGTTTTTT.

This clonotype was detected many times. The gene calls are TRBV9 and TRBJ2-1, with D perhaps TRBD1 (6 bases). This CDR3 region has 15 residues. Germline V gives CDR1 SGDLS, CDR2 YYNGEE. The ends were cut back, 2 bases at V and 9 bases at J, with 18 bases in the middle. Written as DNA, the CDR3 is TGTGCCAGCAGCGTCAGGGGTCCCGGGCACGGTGAGCAGTTCTTC. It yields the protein CASSVRGPGHGEQFF.

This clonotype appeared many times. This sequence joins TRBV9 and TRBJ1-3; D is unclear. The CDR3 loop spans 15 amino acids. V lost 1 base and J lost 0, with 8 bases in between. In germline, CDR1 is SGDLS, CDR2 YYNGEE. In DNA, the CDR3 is TGTGCCAGCAGCGTACGCGGATCCTCTGGAAACACCATATATTTT. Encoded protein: CASSVRGSSGNTIYF.

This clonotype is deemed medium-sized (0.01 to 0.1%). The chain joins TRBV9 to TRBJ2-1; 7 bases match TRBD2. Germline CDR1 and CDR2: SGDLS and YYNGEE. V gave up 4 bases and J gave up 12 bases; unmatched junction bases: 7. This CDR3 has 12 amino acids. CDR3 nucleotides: TGTGCCAGCAGCCCTCGGGAGGTTGGGCAGTTCTTC. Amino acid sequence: CASSPREVGQFF.

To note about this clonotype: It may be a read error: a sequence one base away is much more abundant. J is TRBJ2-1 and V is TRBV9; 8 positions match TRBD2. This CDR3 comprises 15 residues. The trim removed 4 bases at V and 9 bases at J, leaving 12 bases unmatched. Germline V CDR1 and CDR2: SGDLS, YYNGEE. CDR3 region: CASSRGGREDSEQFF. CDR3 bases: TGTGCCAGCAGCAGAGGCGGGCGGGAGGATAGTGAGCAGTTCTTC.

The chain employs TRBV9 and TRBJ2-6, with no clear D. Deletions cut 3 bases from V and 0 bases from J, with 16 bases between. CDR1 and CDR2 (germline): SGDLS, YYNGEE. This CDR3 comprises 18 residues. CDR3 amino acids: CASSAPLAAGSGANVLTF. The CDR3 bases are TGTGCCAGCAGCGCCCCTCTCGCGGCCGGCTCTGGGGCCAACGTCCTGACTTTC.

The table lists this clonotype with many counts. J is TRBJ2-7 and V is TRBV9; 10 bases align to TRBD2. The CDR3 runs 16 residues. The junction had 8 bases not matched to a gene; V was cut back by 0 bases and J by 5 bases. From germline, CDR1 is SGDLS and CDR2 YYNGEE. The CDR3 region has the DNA TGTGCCAGCAGCGTAGGCTCTAGCGGGAGTCGCGACGAGCAGTACTTC. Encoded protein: CASSVGSSGSRDEQYF.

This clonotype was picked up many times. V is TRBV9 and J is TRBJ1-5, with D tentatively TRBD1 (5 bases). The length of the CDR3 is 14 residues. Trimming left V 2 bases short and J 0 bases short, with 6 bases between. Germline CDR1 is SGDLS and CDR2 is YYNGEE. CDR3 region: CASSVTDSNQPQHF. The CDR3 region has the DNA TGTGCCAGCAGCGTGACAGATAGCAATCAGCCCCAGCATTTT.

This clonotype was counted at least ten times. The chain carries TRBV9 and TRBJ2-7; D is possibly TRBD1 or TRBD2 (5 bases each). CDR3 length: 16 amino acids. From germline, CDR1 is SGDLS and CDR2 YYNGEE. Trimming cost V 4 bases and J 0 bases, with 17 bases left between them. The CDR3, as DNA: TGTGCCAGCAGCACTAGATCCGGGACCACCTCCTACGAGCAGTACTTC. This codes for CASSTRSGTTSYEQYF.

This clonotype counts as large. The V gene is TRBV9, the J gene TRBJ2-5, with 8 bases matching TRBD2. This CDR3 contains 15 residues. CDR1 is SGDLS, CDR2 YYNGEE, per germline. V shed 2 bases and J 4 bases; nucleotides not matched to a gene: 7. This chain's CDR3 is CASSVTTSAAETQYF. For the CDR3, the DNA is TGTGCCAGCAGCGTTACGACTAGCGCGGCAGAGACCCAGTACTTC.

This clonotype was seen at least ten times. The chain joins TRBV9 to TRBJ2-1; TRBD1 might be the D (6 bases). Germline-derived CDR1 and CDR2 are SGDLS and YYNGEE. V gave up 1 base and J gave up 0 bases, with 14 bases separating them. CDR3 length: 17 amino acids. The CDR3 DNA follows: TGTGCCAGCAGCGTAAAACCGGGACAAAGCTCCTACAATGAGCAGTTCTTC. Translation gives CASSVKPGQSSYNEQFF.

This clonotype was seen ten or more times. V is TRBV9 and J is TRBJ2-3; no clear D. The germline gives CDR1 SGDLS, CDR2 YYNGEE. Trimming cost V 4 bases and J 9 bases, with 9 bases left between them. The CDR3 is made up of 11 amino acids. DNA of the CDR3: TGTGCCAGCAGCCTCCGTTCCACGCAGTATTTT. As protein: CASSLRSTQYF.

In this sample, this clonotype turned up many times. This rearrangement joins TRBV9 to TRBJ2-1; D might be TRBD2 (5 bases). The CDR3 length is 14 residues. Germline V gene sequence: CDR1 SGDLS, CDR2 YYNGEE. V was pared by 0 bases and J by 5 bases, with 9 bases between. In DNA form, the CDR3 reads TGTGCCAGCAGCGTAGGCCTCGGGGACAATGAGCAGTTCTTC. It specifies CASSVGLGDNEQFF.

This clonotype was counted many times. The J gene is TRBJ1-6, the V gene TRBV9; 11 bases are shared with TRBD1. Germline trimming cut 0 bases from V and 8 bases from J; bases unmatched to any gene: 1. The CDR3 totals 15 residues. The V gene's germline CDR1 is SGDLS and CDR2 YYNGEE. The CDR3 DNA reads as TGTGCCAGCAGCGTAGCGGGACAGGGGGATTCACCCCTCCACTTT. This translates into CASSVAGQGDSPLHF.